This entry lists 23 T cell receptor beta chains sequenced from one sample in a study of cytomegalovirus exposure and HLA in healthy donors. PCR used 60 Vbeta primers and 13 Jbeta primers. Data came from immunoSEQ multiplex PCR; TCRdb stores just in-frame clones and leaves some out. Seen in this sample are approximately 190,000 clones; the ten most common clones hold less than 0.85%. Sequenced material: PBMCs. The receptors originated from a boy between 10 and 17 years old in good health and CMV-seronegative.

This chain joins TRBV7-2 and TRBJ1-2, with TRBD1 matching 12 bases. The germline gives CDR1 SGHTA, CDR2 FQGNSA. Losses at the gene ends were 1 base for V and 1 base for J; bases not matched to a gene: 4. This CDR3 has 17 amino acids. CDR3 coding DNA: TGTGCCAGCAGCTTAGGGGGACAGGGGGCGAGTAACTATGGCTACACCTTC. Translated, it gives CASSLGGQGASNYGYTF.

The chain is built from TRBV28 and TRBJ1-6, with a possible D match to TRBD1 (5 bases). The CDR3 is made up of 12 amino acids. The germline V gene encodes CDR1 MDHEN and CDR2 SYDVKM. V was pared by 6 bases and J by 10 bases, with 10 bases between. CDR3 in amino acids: CASRGGESPLHF. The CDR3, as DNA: TGTGCCAGCAGGGGGGGGGAATCACCCCTCCACTTT.

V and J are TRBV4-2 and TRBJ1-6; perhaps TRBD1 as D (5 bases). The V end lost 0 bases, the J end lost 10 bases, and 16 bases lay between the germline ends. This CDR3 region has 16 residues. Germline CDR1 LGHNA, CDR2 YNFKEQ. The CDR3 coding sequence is TGTGCCAGCAGCCAAGACACAGGCTCCCCTATCTCACCCCTCCACTTT. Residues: CASSQDTGSPISPLHF.

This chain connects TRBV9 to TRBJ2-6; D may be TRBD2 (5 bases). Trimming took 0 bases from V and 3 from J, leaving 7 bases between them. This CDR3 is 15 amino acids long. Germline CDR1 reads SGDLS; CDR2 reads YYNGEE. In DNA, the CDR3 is TGTGCCAGCAGCGTAGTCGGGGTTGGGGCCAACGTCCTGACTTTC. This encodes CASSVVGVGANVLTF. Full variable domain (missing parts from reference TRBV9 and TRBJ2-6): DSGVTQTPKHLITATGQRVTLRCSPRSGDLSVYWYQQSLDQGLQFLIQYYNGEERAKGNILERFSAQQFPDLHSELNLSSLELGDSALYFCASSVVGVGANVLTFGAGSRLTVL.

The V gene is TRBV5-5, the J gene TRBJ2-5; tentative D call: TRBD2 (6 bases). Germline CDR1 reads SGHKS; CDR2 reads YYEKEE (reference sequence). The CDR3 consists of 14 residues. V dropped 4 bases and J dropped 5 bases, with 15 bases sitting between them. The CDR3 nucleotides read TGTGCCAGCAGCCCGGGGACTCAAATGGAGACCCAGTACTTC. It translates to CASSPGTQMETQYF. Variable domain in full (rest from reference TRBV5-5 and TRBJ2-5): DAGVTQSPTHLIKTRGQQVTLRCSPISGHKSVSWYQQVLGQGPQFIFQYYEKEERGRGNFPDRFSARQFPNYSSELNVNALLLGDSALYLCASSPGTQMETQYFGPGTRLLVL.

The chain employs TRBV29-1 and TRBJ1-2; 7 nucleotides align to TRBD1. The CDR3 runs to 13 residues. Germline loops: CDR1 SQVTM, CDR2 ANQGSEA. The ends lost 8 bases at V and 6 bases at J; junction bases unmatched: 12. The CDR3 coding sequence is TGCAGCTGCACCGAACAGGGGTCCGATGGCTACACCTTC. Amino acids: CSCTEQGSDGYTF.

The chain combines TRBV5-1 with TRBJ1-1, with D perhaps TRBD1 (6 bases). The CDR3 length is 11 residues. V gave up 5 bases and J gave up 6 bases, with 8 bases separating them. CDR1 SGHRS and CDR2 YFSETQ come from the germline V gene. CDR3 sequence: CASRNRAEAFF. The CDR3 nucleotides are TGCGCCAGCAGGAACAGGGCTGAAGCTTTCTTT.

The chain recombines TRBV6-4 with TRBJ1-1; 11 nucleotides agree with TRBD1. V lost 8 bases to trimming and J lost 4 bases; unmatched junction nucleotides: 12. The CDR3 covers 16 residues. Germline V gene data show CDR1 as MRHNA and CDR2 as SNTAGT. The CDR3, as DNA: TGTGCCAGCTGGACAGGGGGCGCGAAGTACGGCACTGAAGCTTTCTTT. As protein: CASWTGGAKYGTEAFF.

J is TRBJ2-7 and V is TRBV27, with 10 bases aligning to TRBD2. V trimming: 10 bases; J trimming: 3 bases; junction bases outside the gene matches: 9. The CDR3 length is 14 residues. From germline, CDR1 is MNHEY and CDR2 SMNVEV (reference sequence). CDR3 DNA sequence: TGTGCCACATCGCCTGGACTAGCGGACTACGAGCAGTACTTC. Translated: CATSPGLADYEQYF.

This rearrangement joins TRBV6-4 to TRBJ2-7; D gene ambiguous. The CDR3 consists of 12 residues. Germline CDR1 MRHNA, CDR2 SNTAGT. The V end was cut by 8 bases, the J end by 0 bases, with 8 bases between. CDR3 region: CASVCNSYEQYF. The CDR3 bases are TGTGCCAGCGTGTGTAACTCCTACGAGCAGTACTTC.

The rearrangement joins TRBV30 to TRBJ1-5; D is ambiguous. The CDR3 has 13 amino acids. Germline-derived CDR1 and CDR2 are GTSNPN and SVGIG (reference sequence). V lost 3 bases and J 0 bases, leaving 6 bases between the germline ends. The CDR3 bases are TGTGCCTGGAGCCGGGGTAGCAATCAGCCCCAGCATTTT. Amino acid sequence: CAWSRGSNQPQHF.

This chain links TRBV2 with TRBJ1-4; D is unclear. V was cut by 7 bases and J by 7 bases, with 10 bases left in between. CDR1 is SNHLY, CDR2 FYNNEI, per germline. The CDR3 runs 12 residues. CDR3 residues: CASKAGGEKLFF. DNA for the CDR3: TGTGCCAGCAAGGCGGGCGGTGAAAAACTGTTTTTT. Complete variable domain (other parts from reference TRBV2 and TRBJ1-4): EPEVTQTPSHQVTQMGQEVILRCVPISNHLYFYWYRQILGQKVEFLVSFYNNEISEKSEIFDDQFSVERPDGSNFTLKIRSTKLEDSAMYFCASKAGGEKLFFGSGTQLSVL.

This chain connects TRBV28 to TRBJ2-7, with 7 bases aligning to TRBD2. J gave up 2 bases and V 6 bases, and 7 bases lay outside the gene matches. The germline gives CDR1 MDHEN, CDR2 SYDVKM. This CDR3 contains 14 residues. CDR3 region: CASRPGGSAYEQYF. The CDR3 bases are TGTGCCAGCAGACCCGGGGGGTCTGCCTACGAGCAGTACTTC.

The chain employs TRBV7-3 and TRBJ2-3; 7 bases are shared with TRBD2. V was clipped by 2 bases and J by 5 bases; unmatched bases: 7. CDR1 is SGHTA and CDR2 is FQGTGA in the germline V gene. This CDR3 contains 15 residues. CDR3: CASSLRGESVDTQYF. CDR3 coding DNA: TGTGCCAGCAGCTTACGGGGGGAAAGTGTAGATACGCAGTATTTT.

CDR3 nucleotides: TGTGCCAGCAGTTCTCCGGGACAGAGCTCCTACGAGCAGTACTTC. Translating gives CASSSPGQSSYEQYF. The chain carries TRBV28 and TRBJ2-7, with 7 bases that match TRBD1. The trim removed 4 bases at V and 0 bases at J, leaving 6 bases unmatched. The germline V gene has CDR1 MDHEN and CDR2 SYDVKM. The CDR3 spans 15 residues.

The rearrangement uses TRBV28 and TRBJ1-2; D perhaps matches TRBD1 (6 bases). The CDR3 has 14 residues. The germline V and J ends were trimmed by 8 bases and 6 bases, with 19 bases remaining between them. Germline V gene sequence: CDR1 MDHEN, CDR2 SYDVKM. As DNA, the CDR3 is TGTGCCAGCTCTACCGAGGGCAGGGGACATGGCTACACCTTC. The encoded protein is CASSTEGRGHGYTF.

This CDR3 is CASKNRDAYEQYF. CDR3 nucleotides: TGTGCCAGTAAAAACAGGGACGCCTACGAGCAGTACTTC. The genes are TRBV27 and TRBJ2-7; the D gene is possibly TRBD1 (6 bases). CDR1 is MNHEY and CDR2 is SMNVEV in the germline V gene (reference sequence). V lost 9 bases, J lost 2 bases, and 14 bases lay in between. The CDR3 is 13 amino acids.

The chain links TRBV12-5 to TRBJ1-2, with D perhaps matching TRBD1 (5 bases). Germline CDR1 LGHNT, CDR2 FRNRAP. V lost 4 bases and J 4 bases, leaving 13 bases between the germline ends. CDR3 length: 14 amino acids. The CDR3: CASGYAPGGYGYTF. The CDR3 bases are TGTGCTAGTGGTTACGCCCCGGGGGGCTATGGCTACACCTTC.

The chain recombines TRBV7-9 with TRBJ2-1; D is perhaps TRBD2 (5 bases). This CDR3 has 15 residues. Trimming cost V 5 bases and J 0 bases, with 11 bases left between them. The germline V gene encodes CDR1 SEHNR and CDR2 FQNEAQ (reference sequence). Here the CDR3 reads CASSAGGASYNEQFF. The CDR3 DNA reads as TGTGCCAGCAGCGCTGGAGGTGCCTCCTACAATGAGCAGTTCTTC.

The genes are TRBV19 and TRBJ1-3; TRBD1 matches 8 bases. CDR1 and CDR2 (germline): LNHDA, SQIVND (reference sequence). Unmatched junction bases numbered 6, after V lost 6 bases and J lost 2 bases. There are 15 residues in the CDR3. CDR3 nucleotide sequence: TGTGCCAGTAGCCTGGACAGGGTGACTGGAAACACCATATATTTT. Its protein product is CASSLDRVTGNTIYF.

Written as DNA, the CDR3 is TGTGCCAGCAGTTACAACAGGGGTAACGAGCAGTACTTC. It encodes CASSYNRGNEQYF. The V gene is TRBV27, the J gene TRBJ2-7; 7 bases map to TRBD1. CDR3 length equals 13 residues. The trim removed 4 bases at V and 5 bases at J, leaving 5 bases unmatched. Germline loops: CDR1 MNHEY, CDR2 SMNVEV (reference sequence).

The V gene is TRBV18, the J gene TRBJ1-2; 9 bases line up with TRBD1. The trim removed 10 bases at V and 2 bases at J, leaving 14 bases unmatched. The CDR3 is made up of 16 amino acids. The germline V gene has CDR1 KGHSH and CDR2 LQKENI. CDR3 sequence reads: CATHSGTGTGNYGYTF. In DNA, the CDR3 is TGTGCCACCCATTCCGGAACCGGGACAGGGAACTATGGCTACACCTTC.

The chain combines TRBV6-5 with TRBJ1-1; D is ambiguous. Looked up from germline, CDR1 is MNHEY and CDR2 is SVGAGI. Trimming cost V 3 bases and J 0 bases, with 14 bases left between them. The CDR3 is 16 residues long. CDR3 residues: CASSYSGTKLNTEAFF. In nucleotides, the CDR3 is TGTGCCAGCAGTTATAGCGGTACTAAGTTGAACACTGAAGCTTTCTTT.